This entry lists 10 T cell receptor beta chains sequenced from one sample in a study of beta chain features in type 1 diabetes. The sequenced template was cDNA made from the entire isolated RNA. Data came from immunoSEQ multiplex PCR; TCRdb stores just in-frame clones and leaves some out. Altogether around 250,000 clones are present, roughly 30% being singletons, with the ten largest covering under 5%. The sequenced sample was central memory CD4+ T cells from blood. The receptors come from a man under 40 in good health.

There are many counts of this clone. The chain couples TRBV15 to TRBJ2-5; D is unresolved. The CDR3 covers 13 residues. Germline CDR1 LNHNV, CDR2 YYDKDF (reference sequence). Trimming stripped 3 bases from V and 5 bases from J, with 10 bases between. The CDR3 sequence is CATSSAQRETQYF. CDR3 DNA: TGTGCCACCAGCAGCGCCCAGAGGGAGACCCAGTACTTC.

This clone was observed a handful of times. The chain carries TRBV4-3 and TRBJ2-5, with D tentatively TRBD2 (6 bases). CDR3 length: 16 amino acids. Trimming took off 4 bases at V and 1 base at J, with 16 bases between the two ends. Per the germline V gene, CDR1 is LGHNA and CDR2 is YSLEER. The DNA for the CDR3 is TGCGCCAGCAGCCCCAACCCCTCTAGCGTCCAAGAGACCCAGTACTTC. This encodes CASSPNPSSVQETQYF.

The genes are TRBV6-5 and TRBJ2-7, with 7 bases aligning to TRBD1. In germline, CDR1 is MNHEY, CDR2 SVGAGI. The CDR3 is 14 amino acids. After removal of 5 bases from V and 1 base from J, the junction contained 5 bases not matched to a gene. The CDR3 region is CASSRTGKSYEQYF. The CDR3 region has the DNA TGTGCCAGCAGTAGGACAGGAAAGTCCTACGAGCAGTACTTC.

This clone has just a few counts. The chain carries TRBV5-1 and TRBJ1-1, with 9 bases identical to TRBD1. V was pared by 4 bases and J by 4 bases, with 5 bases of the junction left unmatched. Germline assignment: CDR1 SGHRS and CDR2 YFSETQ. The CDR3 is 14 residues long. CDR3 bases: TGCGCCAGCAGCAAGACGACAGGGGGCACTGAAGCTTTCTTT. It encodes CASSKTTGGTEAFF.

This clone was detected many times. The rearrangement links TRBV7-2 to TRBJ2-5; a weak D match, TRBD2 (6 bases). CDR3 size: 13 residues. Trimming stripped 8 bases from V and 5 bases from J, with 15 bases between. Germline V gene data show CDR1 as SGHTA and CDR2 as FQGNSA. In DNA, the CDR3 is TGTGCCAGCCGAGGGACGGGGGTGGAGACCCAGTACTTC. Translated, it gives CASRGTGVETQYF.

This rearrangement joins TRBV2 to TRBJ1-2; 7 bases map to TRBD1. V trimming: 6 bases; J trimming: 4 bases; junction bases outside the gene matches: 5. Germline values: CDR1 SNHLY, CDR2 FYNNEI. The CDR3 totals 13 residues. As DNA, the CDR3 is TGTGCCAGCAGAACAGGGGACGGCTATGGCTACACCTTC. This codes for CASRTGDGYGYTF.

V is TRBV5-1 and J is TRBJ2-1; TRBD1 matches 9 bases. The length of the CDR3 is 15 residues. With 0 bases clipped from V and 5 bases from J, the junction kept 3 bases outside the gene matches. In germline, CDR1 is SGHRS, CDR2 YFSETQ. Here the CDR3 reads CASSLAGQGNNEQFF. Here the CDR3 DNA reads TGCGCCAGCAGCTTGGCGGGACAGGGAAACAATGAGCAGTTCTTC.

The V call is TRBV27, the J call TRBJ2-3; TRBD2 agrees at 11 bases. V shed 6 bases, J shed 9 bases, and the junction held 8 bases outside the gene matches. The CDR3 loop spans 14 amino acids. Per the germline V gene, CDR1 is MNHEY and CDR2 is SMNVEV (reference sequence). The CDR3 loop is CASRLAGEEWTQYF. The CDR3, as DNA: TGTGCCAGCAGACTAGCGGGAGAAGAGTGGACGCAGTATTTT.

This chain uses TRBV30 with TRBJ1-2; 7 bases are shared with TRBD1. Losses at the gene ends were 3 bases for V and 2 bases for J; bases not matched to a gene: 15. This CDR3 region has 17 residues. The V gene's germline CDR1 is GTSNPN and CDR2 SVGIG (reference sequence). For the CDR3, the DNA is TGTGCCTGGAGGTTCCCAGGGACAGCCAAACGAAACTATGGCTACACCTTC. Amino acid sequence: CAWRFPGTAKRNYGYTF.

This chain links TRBV5-4 with TRBJ2-7; a possible D gene is TRBD1 (5 bases). V was cut by 0 bases and J by 2 bases, with 9 bases left in between. CDR1 SGHNT and CDR2 YYREEE come from the germline V gene (reference sequence). This CDR3 has 14 residues. CDR3 protein: CASSLGGLTYEQYF. Written as DNA, the CDR3 is TGTGCCAGCAGCTTGGGGGGCCTAACCTACGAGCAGTACTTC.